Following are 18 T cell receptor beta chains from one sample sequenced in a study of metastatic and nonmetastatic thyroid tumors. All patients were treatment-naive before thyroid surgery. With MiXCR, TCRdb called clones anew from the PCR reads. The sample comprises about 7,100 clones, 25% to 35% of which are singletons, and about a quarter rests with the top ten. Sequences were obtained from adjacent normal tissue. All receptors derive from a male donor with papillary thyroid cancer or a benign thyroid nodule (not recorded which). Some clones in this sample may be carry-over from other donors' samples.

The V gene is TRBV28, the J gene TRBJ2-7; D unresolved. Germline V lookup: CDR1 MDHEN, CDR2 SYDVKM. There are 14 residues in the CDR3. V shed 6 bases and J shed 0 bases, with 12 bases lying between them. In nucleotides, the CDR3 is TGTGCCAGCAGAAAACCAATAAGCTCCTACGAGCAGTACTTC. Amino acids: CASRKPISSYEQYF.

In this sample, this clone turned up a few times. V usage is TRBV6-1 and J usage is TRBJ2-7, with 8 bases lining up with TRBD1. The CDR3 is 13 amino acids. Germline-derived CDR1 and CDR2 are MNHNS and SASEGT. V lost 8 bases and J lost 6; bases outside the gene matches: 9. The CDR3 sequence is CASGPVTGGEQYF. Written as DNA, the CDR3 is TGTGCCAGCGGTCCTGTAACAGGGGGCGAGCAGTACTTC.

This clone rates as medium-sized. This chain links TRBV2 with TRBJ2-6; possibly TRBD2 for D (5 bases). Germline assignment: CDR1 SNHLY and CDR2 FYNNEI. Trimming shortened V by 5 bases and J by 0 bases, and 5 bases separated the two germline ends. The CDR3 is made up of 14 amino acids. The CDR3 spells CASSRDSGANVLTF. In nucleotides, the CDR3 is TGTGCCAGCAGTCGGGACTCTGGGGCCAACGTCCTGACTTTC.

This clone is labeled medium-sized. The chain combines TRBV2 with TRBJ1-1; 7 bases line up with TRBD1. The CDR3 contains 13 residues. CDR1 and CDR2 (germline): SNHLY, FYNNEI. V trimming: 8 bases; J trimming: 4 bases; junction bases outside the gene matches: 7. The CDR3 bases are TGTGCCAGCCAAGACAGGGATATCACTGAAGCTTTCTTT. It codes for CASQDRDITEAFF.

The gene calls are TRBV28 and TRBJ1-2; a possible D gene is TRBD1 (5 bases). CDR3 length: 16 residues. V was clipped by 2 bases and J by 0 bases, with 13 bases between them. From germline, CDR1 is MDHEN and CDR2 SYDVKM. The CDR3 loop is CASSLLQGFPNYGYTF. The CDR3 DNA is TGTGCCAGCAGTTTACTCCAGGGATTCCCTAACTATGGCTACACCTTC.

This chain links TRBV11-2 with TRBJ1-5, with D unresolved. The CDR3 is 18 residues long. Germline V CDR1 and CDR2: SGHAT, FQNNGV. Trimming left V 5 bases short and J 2 bases short, with 22 bases between. The CDR3 sequence is CASSPPHPIWVGNQPQHF. The CDR3 nucleotides are TGTGCCAGCAGCCCCCCCCACCCGATATGGGTCGGCAATCAGCCCCAGCATTTT.

This clone was seen ten or more times. CDR3 loop: CASSLGWGGETQYF. In nucleotides, the CDR3 is TGTGCCAGCAGCTTGGGGTGGGGCGGAGAGACCCAGTACTTC. The V and J genes are TRBV7-2 and TRBJ2-5, with D tentatively TRBD1 (5 bases). The CDR3 covers 14 residues. The V gene's germline CDR1 is SGHTA and CDR2 FQGNSA. Between the trimmed V and J ends, which lost 3 bases and 4 bases, there was a span of 12 bases. The full variable domain, with the rest looked up from reference TRBV7-2 and TRBJ2-5, is GAGVSQSPSNKVTEKGKDVELRCDPISGHTALYWYRQSLGQGLEFLIYFQGNSAPDKSGLPSDRFSAERTGGSVSTLTIQRTQQEDSAVYLCASSLGWGGETQYFGPGTRLLVL.

This clone was seen repeatedly, ten times or more. The DNA for the CDR3 is TGTGCCAGCAGCCCCACCCAGTTGACAGGTAGCAATCAGCCCCAGCATTTT. Its protein product is CASSPTQLTGSNQPQHF. J is TRBJ1-5 and V is TRBV3-1; D perhaps matches TRBD1 (6 bases). V was shortened by 4 bases and J by 0 bases, with 16 bases between the two germline ends. Germline CDR1 LGHDT, CDR2 YNNKEL (reference sequence). This CDR3 comprises 17 residues.

To note about this clone: One junction end disagrees with the germline gene, perhaps due to a read error. CDR3 sequence: CASSSRASGSYNEQSF. The CDR3 DNA is TGTGCCAGCAGCTCCCGGGCTAGCGGGAGTTACAATGAGCAGTCCTTC. This chain joins TRBV11-2 and TRBJ2-1; 10 bases match TRBD2. This CDR3 comprises 16 residues. Germline CDR1 SGHAT, CDR2 FQNNGV.

This chain uses TRBV5-1 with TRBJ2-7; possible D gene TRBD1, 6 bases. The V end was cut by 0 bases, the J end by 2 bases, with 12 bases between. Per the germline V gene, CDR1 is SGHRS and CDR2 is YFSETQ. The length of the CDR3 is 15 residues. CDR3 sequence: CASSLGQGFTYEQYF. The CDR3 DNA follows: TGCGCCAGCAGCTTGGGCCAGGGGTTCACCTACGAGCAGTACTTC. The full variable domain, completed using reference TRBV5-1 and TRBJ2-7, is KAGVTQTPRYLIKTRGQQVTLSCSPISGHRSVSWYQQTPGQGLQFLFEYFSETQRNKGNFPGRFSGRQFSNSRSEMNVSTLELGDSALYLCASSLGQGFTYEQYFGPGTRLTVT.

This clone is classed as large (0.1 to 1%). The chain employs TRBV25-1 and TRBJ2-5; D might be TRBD1 (6 bases). This CDR3 has 15 residues. With 2 bases removed from V and 2 bases from J, the gap between germline ends came to 12 bases. Germline V gene lookup returns CDR1 MGHDK and CDR2 SYGVNS. CDR3 sequence (DNA): TGTGCCAGCAGTGAACCCACGACAGGACAAGAGACCCAGTACTTC. It codes for CASSEPTTGQETQYF. The complete variable domain, with remaining parts taken from reference TRBV25-1 and TRBJ2-5, reads EADIYQTPRYLVIGTGKKITLECSQTMGHDKMYWYQQDPGMELHLIHYSYGVNSTEKGDLSSESTVSRIRTEHFPLTLESARPSHTSQYLCASSEPTTGQETQYFGPGTRLLVL.

About this clone: A much larger clone differs by one base, so this may be a read error. The gene calls are TRBV7-3 and TRBJ2-2; D is possibly TRBD2 (5 bases). In germline, CDR1 is SGHTA, CDR2 FQGTGA. Trimming pared 2 bases from V and 6 bases from J, leaving 16 bases between. There are 16 residues in the CDR3. This CDR3 reads CASSLVGQARAGELFF. As DNA, the CDR3 is TGTGCCAGCAGCTTAGTCGGGCAGGCGAGGGCCGGGGAGCTGTTTTTT.

In nucleotides, the CDR3 is TGCAGTGCTAGAGATGTTGACCGGACTAGCTACAATGAGCAGTTCTTC. This sequence encodes CSARDVDRTSYNEQFF. The chain carries TRBV20-1 and TRBJ2-1; 7 bases match TRBD2. Unmatched junction bases numbered 8, after V lost 0 bases and J lost 3 bases. The germline CDR1 and CDR2 sequences are DFQATT and SNEGSKA (reference sequence). The CDR3 length is 16 residues.

This clone has a handful of counts. The V gene is TRBV19, the J gene TRBJ2-5; a possible D gene is TRBD2 (5 bases). In germline, CDR1 is LNHDA, CDR2 SQIVND (reference sequence). Trimming left V 4 bases short and J 1 base short, with 10 bases between. This CDR3 is 14 amino acids long. The CDR3 DNA sequence: TGTGCCAGTAGTAATGGGAGTCGCCAAGAGACCCAGTACTTC. Its translation: CASSNGSRQETQYF. The whole variable domain, remainder taken from reference TRBV19 and TRBJ2-5, is DGGITQSPKYLFRKEGQNVTLSCEQNLNHDAMYWYRQDPGQGLRLIYYSQIVNDFQKGDIAEGYSVSREKKESFPLTVTSAQKNPTAFYLCASSNGSRQETQYFGPGTRLLVL.

The rearrangement uses TRBV27 and TRBJ1-2; D is unclear. V was cut by 5 bases and J by 4 bases, with 11 bases left in between. Germline CDR1 MNHEY, CDR2 SMNVEV (reference sequence). CDR3 length: 13 residues. CDR3 nucleotide sequence: TGTGCCAGCAGTCCACTCGGGATCTATGGCTACACCTTC. Its protein product is CASSPLGIYGYTF.

This clone was observed a single time. The rearrangement uses TRBV30 and TRBJ2-4; 8 bases map to TRBD1. In germline, CDR1 is GTSNPN, CDR2 SVGIG (reference sequence). Trimming cost V 5 bases and J 3 bases; bases outside gene matches: 6. The CDR3 has 14 residues. This CDR3 is CAWSLTGGKNIQYF. The DNA of the CDR3 is TGTGCCTGGTCTCTAACAGGGGGCAAAAACATTCAGTACTTC. The variable domain in full, with the rest retrieved from reference TRBV30 and TRBJ2-4, is SQTIHQWPATLVQPVGSPLSLECTVEGTSNPNLYWYRQAAGRGLQLLFYSVGIGQISSEVPQNLSASRPQDRQFILSSKKLLLSDSGFYLCAWSLTGGKNIQYFGAGTRLSVL.

The chain recombines TRBV11-1 with TRBJ2-3; 8 bases are shared with TRBD1. Losses at the gene ends were 1 base for V and 1 base for J; bases not matched to a gene: 4. Germline V gives CDR1 SGHAT, CDR2 FQDESV (reference sequence). The length of the CDR3 is 16 residues. The CDR3 nucleotides read TGTGCCAGCAGCTTAGGGGACAGGACAGGCACAGATACGCAGTATTTT. Protein product: CASSLGDRTGTDTQYF.

J is TRBJ2-7 and V is TRBV20-1; TRBD2 might be the D (6 bases). The CDR3 covers 14 residues. CDR1 and CDR2 (germline): DFQATT, SNEGSKA (reference sequence). V was shortened by 6 bases and J by 5 bases, with 20 bases between the two germline ends. CDR3 region: CSAAAGTPGNEQYF. CDR3 bases: TGCAGTGCCGCGGCCGGGACTCCGGGGAACGAGCAGTACTTC.